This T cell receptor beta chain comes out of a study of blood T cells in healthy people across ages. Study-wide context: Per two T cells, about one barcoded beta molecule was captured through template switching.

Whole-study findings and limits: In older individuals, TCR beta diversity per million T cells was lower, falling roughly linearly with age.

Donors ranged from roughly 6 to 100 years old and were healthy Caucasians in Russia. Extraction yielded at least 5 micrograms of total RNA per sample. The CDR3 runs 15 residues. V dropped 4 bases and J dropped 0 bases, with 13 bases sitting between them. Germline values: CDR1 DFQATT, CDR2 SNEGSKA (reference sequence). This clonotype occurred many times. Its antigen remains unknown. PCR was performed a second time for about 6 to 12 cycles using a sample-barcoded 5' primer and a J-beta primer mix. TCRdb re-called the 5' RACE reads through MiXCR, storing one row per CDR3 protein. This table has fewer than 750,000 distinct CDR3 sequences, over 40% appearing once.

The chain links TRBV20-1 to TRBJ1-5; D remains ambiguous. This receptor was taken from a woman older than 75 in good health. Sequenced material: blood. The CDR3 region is CSAKEASYSNQPQHF. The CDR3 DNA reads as TGCAGTGCTAAGGAGGCGAGTTATAGCAATCAGCCCCAGCATTTT.